Following are 7 T cell receptor beta chains from one sample sequenced in a study of blood T cell repertoires in COVID-19. Profiled with immunoSEQ multiplex PCR; TCRdb holds only in-frame clones, not every one. The data hold about 400,000 clones, with around 87% observed a single time. The sequencing input was PBMCs or T cells enriched from blood (not recorded which). These receptors all stem from a man in his forties in a cohort exposed to, infected with or recovered from COVID-19 (not recorded which).

The chain links TRBV5-6 to TRBJ2-1; no definite D call. Germline V lookup: CDR1 SGHDT, CDR2 YYEEEE. Trimming removed 6 bases at V and 7 bases at J, with 17 bases between. The CDR3 has 14 residues. CDR3 sequence: CASTSFQLKNEQFF. The CDR3 DNA follows: TGTGCCAGCACCTCGTTTCAGTTAAAAAATGAGCAGTTCTTC.

The V call is TRBV30, the J call TRBJ1-1; D is undetermined. V was cut by 0 bases and J by 5 bases, with 13 bases left in between. CDR1 and CDR2 (germline): GTSNPN, SVGIG (reference sequence). The CDR3 has 14 amino acids. CDR3: CAWSVLGKGTEAFF. The CDR3 region has the DNA TGTGCCTGGAGTGTACTAGGGAAGGGAACTGAAGCTTTCTTT.

The chain joins TRBV3-1 (or the pseudogene TRBV3-2) to TRBJ1-1; D ambiguous. Germline V gene data show CDR1 as LGHDT and CDR2 as YNNKEL (reference sequence). Trimming left V 4 bases short and J 4 bases short, with 10 bases between. The CDR3 is 13 residues long. Here the CDR3 reads CASSLSGVTEAFF. The CDR3 DNA is TGTGCCAGCAGCCTAAGCGGGGTCACTGAAGCTTTCTTT.

Remarks on this clone: Other DNA variants within this sample encode the same CDR3. The chain recombines TRBV28 with TRBJ1-2, with 7 bases matching TRBD1. Trimming took 3 bases from V and 4 from J; bases not matched to a gene: 2. CDR3 length: 13 amino acids. Germline loops: CDR1 MDHEN, CDR2 SYDVKM. The CDR3, as DNA: TGTGCCAGCAGTTTGACAGGGACCTATGGCTACACCTTC. Translating gives CASSLTGTYGYTF.

The chain combines TRBV19 with TRBJ1-1, with D unresolved. The ends were cut back, 4 bases at V and 1 base at J, with 7 bases in the middle. Per germline, CDR1 LNHDA and CDR2 SQIVND (reference sequence). There are 13 residues in the CDR3. Here the CDR3 reads CASSRRGNTEAFF. DNA for the CDR3: TGTGCCAGTAGTAGGCGGGGGAACACTGAAGCTTTCTTT.

The chain uses TRBV28 and TRBJ1-1; 8 bases map to TRBD1. This CDR3 comprises 18 residues. CDR1 and CDR2 from the germline V gene are MDHEN and SYDVKM. The J segment lost 3 bases and the V segment lost 5 bases, leaving 17 bases of the junction unmatched. Here the CDR3 DNA reads TGTGCCAGCAGTCCCTCCCGGGGGCAGGGGGCTTGGGACACTGAAGCTTTCTTT. Encoded protein: CASSPSRGQGAWDTEAFF. Supplemented by reference TRBV28 and TRBJ1-1, the full variable domain reads DVKVTQSSRYLVKRTGEKVFLECVQDMDHENMFWYRQDPGLGLRLIYFSYDVKMKEKGDIPEGYSVSREKKERFSLILESASTNQTSMYLCASSPSRGQGAWDTEAFFGQGTRLTVV.

The rearrangement joins TRBV6-5 to TRBJ1-6; D may be TRBD1 (5 bases). V lost 3 bases and J lost 8, with 14 bases in between. This CDR3 contains 15 residues. Germline V gives CDR1 MNHEY, CDR2 SVGAGI. The CDR3 DNA reads TGTGCCAGCAGTTATCCAAAGGGGTCTTATTCACCCCTCCACTTT. Amino acid sequence: CASSYPKGSYSPLHF.